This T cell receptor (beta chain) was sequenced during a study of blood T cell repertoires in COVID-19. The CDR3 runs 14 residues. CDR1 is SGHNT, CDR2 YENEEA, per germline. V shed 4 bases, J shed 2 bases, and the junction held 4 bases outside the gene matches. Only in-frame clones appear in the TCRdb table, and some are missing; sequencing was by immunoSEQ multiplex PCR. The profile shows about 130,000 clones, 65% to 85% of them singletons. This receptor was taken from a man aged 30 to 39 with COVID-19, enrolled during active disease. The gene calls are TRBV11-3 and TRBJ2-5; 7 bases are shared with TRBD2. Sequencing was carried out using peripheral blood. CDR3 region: CASSSRGGQETQYF. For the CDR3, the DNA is TGTGCCAGCAGCTCCCGCGGGGGACAAGAGACCCAGTACTTC.